This T cell receptor beta chain was captured by sequencing in a study of blood T cell repertoires in COVID-19. Study context: Italy, Spain and the United States were the sources of the convalescent and acute COVID-19 samples.

Measured with immunoSEQ multiplex PCR; TCRdb has only the in-frame clones, and not every one. The sample has roughly 70,000 clones, roughly nine tenths seen once. This clone was counted once. The V end lost 3 bases, the J end lost 7 bases, and 22 bases lay between the germline ends. This CDR3 has 18 residues. The germline CDR1 and CDR2 sequences are KGHSH and LQKENI. The rearrangement links TRBV18 to TRBJ1-6, with D possibly matching TRBD1 (5 bases). The sequence came from an elderly man with acute or convalescent COVID-19. Sequenced: peripheral blood. The CDR3: CASSPFGGGAKDNSPLHF. CDR3 coding DNA: TGTGCCAGCTCACCGTTTGGGGGAGGCGCCAAAGACAATTCACCCCTCCACTTT.